A single sample is the source of the 23 T cell receptor beta chains below, sequenced in a study of CD8+ T cells in alopecia areata. Sequencing relied on a cDNA template that was reverse transcribed from extracted RNA. Data came from immunoSEQ multiplex PCR; TCRdb stores just in-frame clones and leaves some out. The sample comprises about 30,000 clones, around 62% of which are singletons, and over 15% rests with the top ten. Sequences were obtained from NKG2D-high CD8+ T cells sorted from blood. Receptor source: a human donor with alopecia areata.

CDR3 protein: CASSLIGTDTQYF. The CDR3 DNA reads as TGTGCCAGCAGTTTAATAGGGACAGATACGCAGTATTTT. The rearrangement links TRBV2 to TRBJ2-3, with D unresolved. The CDR3 has 13 amino acids. Germline V gene lookup returns CDR1 SNHLY and CDR2 FYNNEI. Between the trimmed V and J ends, which lost 5 bases and 3 bases, there was a span of 9 bases.

This clone was counted a single time. The chain recombines TRBV29-1 with TRBJ2-7, with D hard to call. The V end lost 4 bases, the J end lost 0 bases, and 13 bases lay between the germline ends. Per the germline V gene, CDR1 is SQVTM and CDR2 is ANQGSEA. This CDR3 is 14 amino acids long. CDR3: CSVVGRESSYEQYF. CDR3 bases: TGCAGCGTTGTGGGCAGAGAGAGCTCCTACGAGCAGTACTTC.

V usage is TRBV29-1 and J usage is TRBJ2-5; no definite D call. V was cut by 2 bases and J by 2 bases, with 9 bases left in between. The CDR3 loop spans 13 amino acids. The germline gives CDR1 SQVTM, CDR2 ANQGSEA. The CDR3 nucleotides read TGCAGCGTTGAACCGGCAGAACAAGAGACCCAGTACTTC. Translation: CSVEPAEQETQYF.

The rearrangement links TRBV30 to TRBJ2-1, with TRBD2 identical over 8 bases. CDR3 length: 14 amino acids. Germline V lookup: CDR1 GTSNPN, CDR2 SVGIG (reference sequence). The V gene end was trimmed by 1 base and the J gene end by 7 bases; junction bases not matched to a gene: 6. As DNA, the CDR3 is TGTGCCTGGAGTGACCTTAGCGGGGCAAATGAGCAGTTCTTC. Amino acid sequence: CAWSDLSGANEQFF.

The rearrangement uses TRBV30 and TRBJ1-2; D not resolved. This CDR3 is 12 amino acids long. With 0 bases removed from V and 2 bases from J, the gap between germline ends came to 4 bases. Germline loops: CDR1 GTSNPN, CDR2 SVGIG (reference sequence). CDR3 loop: CAWSVANYGYTF. The CDR3 DNA sequence: TGTGCCTGGAGTGTAGCGAACTATGGCTACACCTTC.

This clone was picked up a small number of times. The rearrangement uses TRBV5-4 and TRBJ2-5; 9 nucleotides align to TRBD1. CDR3 length: 15 residues. The ends lost 3 bases at V and 1 base at J; junction bases unmatched: 4. CDR1 and CDR2 from the germline V gene are SGHNT and YYREEE (reference sequence). CDR3: CASSYRQGVQETQYF. CDR3 nucleotide sequence: TGTGCCAGCAGCTACAGACAGGGGGTCCAAGAGACCCAGTACTTC.

The chain uses TRBV29-1 and TRBJ2-1, with 14 bases matching TRBD2. V lost 7 bases, J lost 9 bases, and 5 bases stayed unmatched. Germline V gene lookup returns CDR1 SQVTM and CDR2 ANQGSEA. There are 13 residues in the CDR3. The CDR3 reads CSAGLAGGREQFF. In nucleotides, the CDR3 is TGCAGCGCTGGACTAGCGGGAGGCCGTGAGCAGTTCTTC.

V gene TRBV28 combines with J gene TRBJ2-7, with 7 bases that match TRBD2. Trimming at V came to 7 bases and at J to 5 bases, leaving 8 bases not matched to a gene. The CDR3 contains 13 residues. Germline CDR1 MDHEN, CDR2 SYDVKM. This CDR3 is CASTWTSVDEQYF. CDR3 DNA: TGTGCCAGCACCTGGACTAGTGTCGACGAGCAGTACTTC.

The chain employs TRBV7-9 and TRBJ2-3; D gene uncertain. The ends were cut back, 5 bases at V and 0 bases at J, with 6 bases in the middle. The germline V gene has CDR1 SEHNR and CDR2 FQNEAQ (reference sequence). The CDR3 spans 13 residues. CDR3 amino acids: CASSLLSTDTQYF. In DNA form, the CDR3 reads TGTGCCAGCAGCCTGCTAAGCACAGATACGCAGTATTTT.

This chain joins TRBV23-1 and TRBJ2-7, with a tentative D call TRBD1 (6 bases). TRBV23-1 is flagged as an ORF with uncertain function. The germline V and J ends were trimmed by 9 bases and 2 bases, with 14 bases remaining between them. The CDR3 is 13 amino acids. CDR3 nucleotides: TGCGCCAGTCTGGAGACAGGAGCCTACGAGCAGTACTTC. Its translation: CASLETGAYEQYF.

The chain is built from TRBV7-9 and TRBJ2-2; D call uncertain. The CDR3 totals 13 residues. Trimming pared 1 base from V and 4 bases from J, leaving 4 bases between. In germline, CDR1 is SEHNR, CDR2 FQNEAQ (reference sequence). For the CDR3, the DNA is TGTGCCAGCAGCTTAGGTGCCACCGGGGAGCTGTTTTTT. This encodes CASSLGATGELFF.

The J gene is TRBJ1-5, the V gene TRBV5-6; D ambiguous. Germline V gene lookup returns CDR1 SGHDT and CDR2 YYEEEE. The CDR3 totals 15 residues. V lost 0 bases to trimming and J lost 0 bases, with 7 bases between them. The CDR3 protein is CASSLAGDSNQPQHF. The DNA for the CDR3 is TGTGCCAGCAGCTTGGCCGGGGATAGCAATCAGCCCCAGCATTTT.

V usage is TRBV7-2 and J usage is TRBJ2-1; D possibly corresponds to TRBD2 (5 bases). This CDR3 is 15 amino acids long. The germline CDR1 and CDR2 sequences are SGHTA and FQGNSA. V was clipped by 2 bases and J by 10 bases, with 18 bases between them. Written as DNA, the CDR3 is TGTGCCAGCAGCTTATCAACCAACCAGCGGACCGAGCAGTTCTTC. Encoded protein: CASSLSTNQRTEQFF.

In its sample, this clone was seen a few times. CDR3 region: CASSQGERGYEQYF. In nucleotides, the CDR3 is TGTGCCAGCAGCCAAGGGGAGAGAGGTTACGAGCAGTACTTC. The rearrangement joins TRBV4-2 to TRBJ2-7, with D perhaps matching TRBD2 (5 bases). Germline V lookup: CDR1 LGHNA, CDR2 YNFKEQ. The CDR3 contains 14 residues. V was clipped by 1 base and J by 4 bases, with 11 bases between them.

V and J are TRBV27 and TRBJ2-5; D gene ambiguous. Germline-derived CDR1 and CDR2 are MNHEY and SMNVEV (reference sequence). This CDR3 is 12 amino acids long. Trimming stripped 5 bases from V and 4 bases from J, with 8 bases between. This chain's CDR3 is CASSPQGETQYF. In DNA, the CDR3 is TGTGCCAGCAGTCCGCAAGGAGAGACCCAGTACTTC.

The V and J genes are TRBV27 and TRBJ2-1, with 10 bases fitting TRBD2. CDR3 length: 17 amino acids. Germline V CDR1 and CDR2: MNHEY, SMNVEV (reference sequence). J gave up 0 bases and V 5 bases, and 7 bases lay outside the gene matches. As DNA, the CDR3 is TGTGCCAGCAGTATTAGCGGGGGGCTTAGCTCCTACAATGAGCAGTTCTTC. Protein product: CASSISGGLSSYNEQFF.

The chain joins TRBV28 to TRBJ2-1; D unresolved. From germline, CDR1 is MDHEN and CDR2 SYDVKM. The CDR3 spans 14 residues. The V end lost 6 bases, the J end lost 0 bases, and 9 bases lay between the germline ends. In DNA form, the CDR3 reads TGTGCCAGCAGCCTAGTCAGCTCCTACAATGAGCAGTTCTTC. As protein: CASSLVSSYNEQFF.

V is TRBV29-1 and J is TRBJ2-5, with 7 bases identical to TRBD2. Germline V gene lookup returns CDR1 SQVTM and CDR2 ANQGSEA. The CDR3 loop spans 14 amino acids. The J segment lost 2 bases and the V segment lost 1 base, leaving 4 bases of the junction unmatched. CDR3 nucleotide sequence: TGCAGCGTTGAAGCTGGGGAGGGGCAAGAGACCCAGTACTTC. This gives the protein CSVEAGEGQETQYF.

This clone was seen a few times. The chain employs TRBV19 and TRBJ1-5, with TRBD1 matching 7 bases. J lost 6 bases, V lost 5 bases, and 7 bases had no gene match. The germline CDR1 and CDR2 sequences are LNHDA and SQIVND (reference sequence). The CDR3 extends over 14 amino acids. CDR3 nucleotides: TGTGCCAGTAGTGTCGGGACAGTGGGTCAGCCCCAGCATTTT. Its protein is CASSVGTVGQPQHF.

This clone was picked up a small number of times. The V call is TRBV7-9, the J call TRBJ2-7, with D unclear. This CDR3 is built from 13 residues. Germline assignment: CDR1 SEHNR and CDR2 FQNEAQ (reference sequence). Trimming left V 5 bases short and J 1 base short, with 9 bases between. CDR3 loop: CASSDGRSYEQYF. CDR3 in DNA: TGTGCCAGCAGCGACGGGCGGTCCTACGAGCAGTACTTC. Full variable domain (outside the CDR3, taken from reference TRBV7-9 and TRBJ2-7): DTGVSQNPRHKITKRGQNVTFRCDPISEHNRLYWYRQTLGQGPEFLTYFQNEAQLEKSRLLSDRFSAERPKGSFSTLEIQRTEQGDSAMYLCASSDGRSYEQYFGPGTRLTVT.

This rearrangement joins TRBV5-1 to TRBJ1-2; D not certain. Germline CDR1 SGHRS, CDR2 YFSETQ. Trimming stripped 2 bases from V and 2 bases from J, with 10 bases between. The CDR3 is 14 residues long. The CDR3 coding sequence is TGCGCCAGCAGCTTCCCAGACCGGAACTATGGCTACACCTTC. Translation gives CASSFPDRNYGYTF.

The chain employs TRBV6-5 and TRBJ2-7, with D perhaps TRBD2 (6 bases). V dropped 0 bases and J dropped 3 bases, with 15 bases sitting between them. The germline V gene has CDR1 MNHEY and CDR2 SVGAGI. The CDR3 extends over 16 amino acids. CDR3 nucleotides: TGTGCCAGCAGTTACTCGAGATACGGGGGAGACTACGAGCAGTACTTC. Its protein is CASSYSRYGGDYEQYF.

The rearrangement links TRBV30 to TRBJ1-1; no firm D call. Germline-derived CDR1 and CDR2 are GTSNPN and SVGIG (reference sequence). With 0 bases removed from V and 1 base from J, the gap between germline ends came to 12 bases. CDR3 length: 15 residues. The CDR3 DNA follows: TGTGCCTGGAGTGTACTTGGGCGGCCGAACACTGAAGCTTTCTTT. This codes for CAWSVLGRPNTEAFF.